The 28 T cell receptor beta chains presented below share a single source sample, sequenced in a study of blood T cell repertoires in COVID-19. Assay: immunoSEQ multiplex PCR; the TCRdb copy retains only in-frame clones and omits some. The repertoire holds over 90,000 clones, with over 75% as singletons. The sequenced sample consisted of peripheral blood. The receptor set was obtained from a human donor in a cohort sampled during active or convalescent COVID-19.

V gene TRBV5-1 combines with J gene TRBJ2-1; 7 bases fit TRBD1. The ends lost 4 bases at V and 2 bases at J; junction bases unmatched: 6. The CDR3 contains 15 residues. From germline, CDR1 is SGHRS and CDR2 YFSETQ. CDR3 in DNA: TGCGCCAGCAGCACCCGGACAGGCCCCTACAATGAGCAGTTCTTC. Its translation is CASSTRTGPYNEQFF.

The rearrangement uses TRBV2 and TRBJ1-5; the D gene is possibly TRBD1 (6 bases). The CDR3 is made up of 13 amino acids. The V end was cut by 7 bases, the J end by 2 bases, with 9 bases between. Germline V gene lookup returns CDR1 SNHLY and CDR2 FYNNEI. The CDR3 protein is CASNPGGNQPQHF. The CDR3 nucleotides are TGTGCCAGCAATCCAGGGGGCAATCAGCCCCAGCATTTT.

CDR3 sequence: CASSLSSLEAFF. Here the CDR3 DNA reads TGTGCCAGCAGCTTGAGTAGCCTTGAAGCTTTCTTT. J is TRBJ1-1 and V is TRBV7-9; D unresolved. The germline V gene has CDR1 SEHNR and CDR2 FQNEAQ (reference sequence). The CDR3 covers 12 residues. Deletions cut 3 bases from V and 7 bases from J, with 9 bases between.

The rearrangement joins TRBV28 to TRBJ2-3; 11 nucleotides match TRBD2. Unmatched junction bases numbered 8, after V lost 4 bases and J lost 2 bases. The length of the CDR3 is 17 residues. The V gene's germline CDR1 is MDHEN and CDR2 SYDVKM. The CDR3 sequence is CASSWLAGGKLTDTQYF. CDR3 DNA: TGTGCCAGCAGTTGGCTAGCGGGGGGAAAACTCACAGATACGCAGTATTTT.

The J gene is TRBJ2-7, the V gene TRBV6-5; the D is unclear. Germline CDR1 is MNHEY and CDR2 is SVGAGI. V was shortened by 5 bases and J by 1 base, with 9 bases between the two germline ends. CDR3 length equals 13 residues. The CDR3 reads CASSPRVSYEQYF. The CDR3 coding sequence is TGTGCCAGCAGTCCCCGGGTATCCTACGAGCAGTACTTC.

This clone was found many times. The genes are TRBV28 and TRBJ2-1; no reliable D call. V dropped 1 base and J dropped 3 bases, with 10 bases sitting between them. CDR3 length equals 15 residues. Per the germline V gene, CDR1 is MDHEN and CDR2 is SYDVKM. The CDR3 nucleotides are TGTGCCAGCAGTTTATACATCGAAGACTACAATGAGCAGTTCTTC. Translating gives CASSLYIEDYNEQFF.

The rearrangement joins TRBV6-5 to TRBJ2-3, with TRBD1 as a possible D gene (5 bases). V was pared by 8 bases and J by 5 bases, with 11 bases between. CDR3 length: 12 residues. Looked up from germline, CDR1 is MNHEY and CDR2 is SVGAGI. The CDR3 region has the DNA TGTGCCAGCTGGAAAAGGGGAGATACGCAGTATTTT. The encoded protein is CASWKRGDTQYF.

This chain links TRBV6-5 with TRBJ1-2; D uncertain. The germline V and J ends were trimmed by 6 bases and 8 bases, with 16 bases remaining between them. This CDR3 spans 13 amino acids. Per germline, CDR1 MNHEY and CDR2 SVGAGI. The CDR3, as DNA: TGTGCCAGCAGCTTAAATGGAGTTGGAGGCTACACCTTC. It translates to CASSLNGVGGYTF.

CDR3 nucleotides: TGTGCCAGCAGCTTTTCCCCCGACGAGCAGTACTTC. This encodes CASSFSPDEQYF. V and J are TRBV11-3 and TRBJ2-7; the D is unclear. The length of the CDR3 is 12 residues. CDR1 and CDR2 (germline): SGHNT, YENEEA. Trimming took off 3 bases at V and 5 bases at J, with 8 bases between the two ends.

The chain employs TRBV19 and TRBJ1-2; possibly TRBD1 for D (5 bases). The CDR3 has 15 residues. V was trimmed by 3 bases and J by 2 bases, leaving 13 bases between them. The germline CDR1 and CDR2 sequences are LNHDA and SQIVND (reference sequence). The CDR3 region has the DNA TGTGCCAGTAGTATTCCCGGACGGGGGAACTATGGCTACACCTTC. It translates to CASSIPGRGNYGYTF.

The CDR3 spells CASSQWANTEAFF. The DNA for the CDR3 is TGTGCCAGCAGCCAATGGGCGAACACTGAAGCTTTCTTT. V usage is TRBV3-1 (or the pseudogene TRBV3-2) and J usage is TRBJ1-1; D remains ambiguous. The CDR3 covers 13 residues. Trimming took 2 bases from V and 1 from J, leaving 5 bases between them. CDR1 is LGHDT, CDR2 YNNKEL, per germline (reference sequence).

V gene TRBV5-4 combines with J gene TRBJ2-6, with D possibly TRBD1 on 5 matching bases. The CDR3 runs 19 residues. V dropped 0 bases and J dropped 0 bases, with 16 bases sitting between them. From germline, CDR1 is SGHNT and CDR2 YYREEE (reference sequence). In DNA form, the CDR3 reads TGTGCCAGCAGCTTGGCCAGGGTACCGGATCGCTCTGGGGCCAACGTCCTGACTTTC. Translating it yields CASSLARVPDRSGANVLTF.

The rearrangement links TRBV29-1 to TRBJ1-1; 9 bases match TRBD1. The CDR3 covers 14 residues. Germline V gives CDR1 SQVTM, CDR2 ANQGSEA. V lost 4 bases and J lost 5; bases outside the gene matches: 8. CDR3 DNA sequence: TGCAGCGTTGGAGAGGGGACAGGGAGGACTGAAGCTTTCTTT. This codes for CSVGEGTGRTEAFF.

The rearrangement joins TRBV3-1 (or the pseudogene TRBV3-2) to TRBJ2-3, with a possible D match to TRBD1 (5 bases). Germline V gene data show CDR1 as LGHDT and CDR2 as YNNKEL (reference sequence). The CDR3 spans 14 residues. V lost 0 bases and J lost 7, with 11 bases in between. Here the CDR3 reads CASSQDWGVNTQYF. CDR3 coding DNA: TGTGCCAGCAGCCAAGATTGGGGCGTGAATACGCAGTATTTT.

The chain employs TRBV9 and TRBJ1-3, with a possible D match to TRBD1 (6 bases). Trimming left V 0 bases short and J 4 bases short, with 14 bases between. This CDR3 is 16 amino acids long. From germline, CDR1 is SGDLS and CDR2 YYNGEE. CDR3 protein: CASSVGDITWGNTIYF. The DNA of the CDR3 is TGTGCCAGCAGCGTAGGGGACATCACCTGGGGAAACACCATATATTTT.

CDR3 loop: CASSQEAFHGELFF. DNA of the CDR3: TGTGCCAGCAGCCAAGAAGCGTTTCACGGGGAGCTGTTTTTT. This chain connects TRBV4-2 to TRBJ2-2; D gene uncertain. Germline CDR1 and CDR2: LGHNA and YNFKEQ. The V gene lost 0 bases and the J gene lost 7 bases, with 9 bases spanning the gap. This CDR3 has 14 residues.

The chain carries TRBV19 and TRBJ2-7; D uncertain. With 3 bases removed from V and 0 bases from J, the gap between germline ends came to 15 bases. In germline, CDR1 is LNHDA, CDR2 SQIVND (reference sequence). The CDR3 runs to 16 residues. Written as DNA, the CDR3 is TGTGCCAGTAGTATCGTTCCGGGTAAAGACTCCTACGAGCAGTACTTC. Its protein product is CASSIVPGKDSYEQYF. Combining the CDR3 with reference TRBV19 and TRBJ2-7 gives the whole variable domain DGGITQSPKYLFRKEGQNVTLSCEQNLNHDAMYWYRQDPGQGLRLIYYSQIVNDFQKGDIAEGYSVSREKKESFPLTVTSAQKNPTAFYLCASSIVPGKDSYEQYFGPGTRLTVT.

This clone was counted between two and nine times. The CDR3 loop reads CASSLGARGGTEAFF. The CDR3 bases are TGTGCCAGCAGCTTAGGGGCCCGAGGTGGGACTGAAGCTTTCTTT. The chain couples TRBV7-3 to TRBJ1-1, with D possibly matching TRBD1 (5 bases). Germline V gene data show CDR1 as SGHTA and CDR2 as FQGTGA. The ends were cut back, 2 bases at V and 5 bases at J, with 15 bases in the middle. The CDR3 sequence is 15 residues long. Combining the CDR3 with reference TRBV7-3 and TRBJ1-1 gives the whole variable domain GAGVSQTPSNKVTEKGKYVELRCDPISGHTALYWYRQSLGQGPEFLIYFQGTGAADDSGLPNDRFFAVRPEGSVSTLKIQRTERGDSAVYLCASSLGARGGTEAFFGQGTRLTVV.

The chain couples TRBV5-1 to TRBJ1-5; TRBD1 agrees at 7 bases. The CDR3 is made up of 15 amino acids. Losses at the gene ends were 0 bases for V and 5 bases for J; bases not matched to a gene: 5. Germline V gene lookup returns CDR1 SGHRS and CDR2 YFSETQ. CDR3: CASSLEGGGHQPQHF. CDR3 DNA: TGCGCCAGCAGCTTGGAAGGGGGCGGGCATCAGCCCCAGCATTTT.

The V gene is TRBV6-1, the J gene TRBJ1-1; TRBD1 matches at 8 bases. Per the germline V gene, CDR1 is MNHNS and CDR2 is SASEGT. The ends lost 0 bases at V and 3 bases at J; junction bases unmatched: 9. The CDR3 extends over 17 amino acids. CDR3 region: CASSEALRTGWDTEAFF. In DNA, the CDR3 is TGTGCCAGCAGTGAAGCGCTTCGGACAGGGTGGGACACTGAAGCTTTCTTT.

The chain uses TRBV10-3 and TRBJ2-2; 12 bases match TRBD1. Germline CDR1 ENHRY, CDR2 SYGVKD. CDR3 length equals 18 residues. Trimming cost V 4 bases and J 2 bases; bases outside gene matches: 8. The CDR3 loop reads CAISGDRGPQRNTGELFF. In DNA form, the CDR3 reads TGTGCCATCAGTGGGGACAGGGGGCCACAAAGAAACACCGGGGAGCTGTTTTTT.

The rearrangement joins TRBV2 to TRBJ2-7; D is perhaps TRBD1 (6 bases). This CDR3 region has 15 residues. Germline V lookup: CDR1 SNHLY, CDR2 FYNNEI. V lost 6 bases, J lost 0 bases, and 15 bases lay in between. The CDR3 DNA reads as TGTGCCAGCAGGGACGACAGGCTTAGCTCCTACGAGCAGTACTTC. Its protein is CASRDDRLSSYEQYF. Drawing the rest from reference TRBV2 and TRBJ2-7, the complete variable domain is EPEVTQTPSHQVTQMGQEVILRCVPISNHLYFYWYRQILGQKVEFLVSFYNNEISEKSEIFDDQFSVERPDGSNFTLKIRSTKLEDSAMYFCASRDDRLSSYEQYFGPGTRLTVT.

This clone was found a few times. The chain carries TRBV4-1 and TRBJ1-6; 7 bases match TRBD1. From germline, CDR1 is MGHRA and CDR2 YSYEKL. The CDR3 has 15 residues. Unmatched junction bases numbered 4, after V lost 4 bases and J lost 4 bases. CDR3 sequence reads: CASSRGQEYNSPLHF. The CDR3 coding sequence is TGCGCCAGCAGCCGAGGACAGGAGTATAATTCACCCCTCCACTTT.

The V call is TRBV7-9, the J call TRBJ1-2; possibly TRBD1 for D (6 bases). V lost 7 bases, J lost 3 bases, and 15 bases lay in between. The CDR3 has 14 amino acids. Germline CDR1 is SEHNR and CDR2 is FQNEAQ (reference sequence). CDR3 region: CASTSQGVDYGYTF. The CDR3 DNA is TGTGCCAGCACCTCACAGGGAGTTGACTATGGCTACACCTTC.

The J gene is TRBJ1-1, the V gene TRBV11-3; D is unclear. Per the germline V gene, CDR1 is SGHNT and CDR2 is YENEEA. The V end was cut by 1 base, the J end by 1 base, with 7 bases between. This CDR3 is built from 14 residues. DNA for the CDR3: TGTGCCAGCAGCTTAGTTCCAGGGAACACTGAAGCTTTCTTT. Residues: CASSLVPGNTEAFF. The whole variable domain, remainder taken from reference TRBV11-3 and TRBJ1-1, is EAGVVQSPRYKIIEKKQPVAFWCNPISGHNTLYWYLQNLGQGPELLIRYENEEAVDDSQLPKDRFSAERLKGVDSTLKIQPAELGDSAVYLCASSLVPGNTEAFFGQGTRLTVV.

In nucleotides, the CDR3 is TGTGCCAGCTCACCAAGAGGGGGCAGCGGTGGGAACACTGAAGCTTTCTTT. Translation gives CASSPRGGSGGNTEAFF. The chain joins TRBV18 to TRBJ1-1; 7 nucleotides agree with TRBD1. The CDR3 contains 17 residues. V lost 2 bases to trimming and J lost 1 base; unmatched junction nucleotides: 10. Per the germline V gene, CDR1 is KGHSH and CDR2 is LQKENI.

The rearrangement uses TRBV10-3 and TRBJ1-5, with 10 bases aligning to TRBD1. V dropped 6 bases and J dropped 4; count of bases not matched to a gene: 6. CDR1 ENHRY and CDR2 SYGVKD come from the germline V gene. CDR3 size: 15 residues. CDR3 nucleotides: TGTGCCATCAGCGCCGGGACAGGGGCGAATCAGCCCCAGCATTTT. The encoded protein is CAISAGTGANQPQHF.

The chain uses TRBV3-1 (or the pseudogene TRBV3-2) and TRBJ2-3; 8 nucleotides align to TRBD2. With V trimmed by 4 bases and J by 4 bases, 4 bases remained unmatched. The germline V gene has CDR1 LGHDT and CDR2 YNNKEL (reference sequence). This CDR3 region has 14 residues. CDR3 nucleotides: TGTGCCAGCAGCCTAGCGGGGTCAGCAGATACGCAGTATTTT. Translated, it gives CASSLAGSADTQYF.